Listed here are 7 T cell receptor beta chains from one sample, sequenced in a study of OX40 agonist ivuxolimab in advanced cancers. Assay used: immunoSEQ multiplex PCR; TCRdb lists only in-frame clones, some missing. The data show some 86,000 clones, around 94% seen once. This material consisted of CD4+ or CD8+ T cells sorted from blood, taken in a trial of the OX40 agonist ivuxolimab. Receptors were obtained from an adult with an advanced solid tumor such as melanoma, head and neck, liver or kidney cancer.

This clone was detected a few times. The chain has TRBV7-1 and TRBJ2-1; unclear D gene. TRBV7-1 counts as an open reading frame of uncertain function. The CDR3 spans 11 residues. V dropped 6 bases and J dropped 5 bases, with 5 bases sitting between them. CDR3 nucleotides: TGTGCCAGCAGACTAAACAATGAGCAGTTCTTC. Protein product: CASRLNNEQFF.

The genes are TRBV5-1 and TRBJ2-2, with D uncertain. The CDR3 has 14 residues. V was pared by 1 base and J by 5 bases, with 9 bases between. Germline assignment: CDR1 SGHRS and CDR2 YFSETQ. CDR3 protein: CASSLTDHTGELFF. The CDR3 DNA reads TGCGCCAGCAGCTTGACGGACCATACCGGGGAGCTGTTTTTT.

V gene TRBV7-9 combines with J gene TRBJ1-4, with no clear D. The V and J ends lost 2 bases and 5 bases respectively, with 3 bases between them. Looked up from germline, CDR1 is SEHNR and CDR2 is FQNEAQ (reference sequence). The CDR3 has 12 residues. CDR3 loop: CASSLQNEKLFF. As DNA, the CDR3 is TGTGCCAGCAGCTTACAAAATGAAAAACTGTTTTTT.

The gene calls are TRBV27 and TRBJ2-7, with 9 nucleotides matching TRBD1. Unmatched junction bases numbered 3, after V lost 6 bases and J lost 3 bases. The CDR3 is 13 residues long. Germline V gives CDR1 MNHEY, CDR2 SMNVEV (reference sequence). As DNA, the CDR3 is TGTGCCAGCAGCGCGGGACAGGGCTACGAGCAGTACTTC. Protein sequence: CASSAGQGYEQYF.

The chain recombines TRBV27 with TRBJ1-4; tentative D call: TRBD1 (6 bases). The CDR3 has 15 amino acids. Germline V gives CDR1 MNHEY, CDR2 SMNVEV (reference sequence). V shed 5 bases and J shed 2 bases, with 12 bases lying between them. The CDR3 DNA is TGTGCCAGCAGTGTCCAGGGGATGACTAATGAAAAACTGTTTTTT. It yields the protein CASSVQGMTNEKLFF. The full variable domain, completed using reference TRBV27 and TRBJ1-4, is EAQVTQNPRYLITVTGKKLTVTCSQNMNHEYMSWYRQDPGLGLRQIYYSMNVEVTDKGDVPEGYKVSRKEKRNFPLILESPSPNQTSLYFCASSVQGMTNEKLFFGSGTQLSVL.

The chain carries TRBV7-9 and TRBJ2-1, with a tentative D call TRBD2 (5 bases). CDR3 size: 17 residues. V lost 2 bases and J 7 bases, leaving 21 bases between the germline ends. CDR1 is SEHNR, CDR2 FQNEAQ, per germline (reference sequence). The CDR3 loop is CASSLPPSSLTGNEQFF. The CDR3 DNA reads as TGTGCCAGCAGCTTACCCCCTAGTTCCCTGACGGGGAATGAGCAGTTCTTC.

The chain links TRBV19 to TRBJ2-1, with 8 positions matching TRBD2. Germline V CDR1 and CDR2: LNHDA, SQIVND (reference sequence). This CDR3 has 18 residues. V was pared by 3 bases and J by 0 bases, with 10 bases of the junction left unmatched. The CDR3 loop reads CASSMAGSGAVSYNEQFF. CDR3 nucleotide sequence: TGTGCCAGTAGTATGGCCGGTAGCGGGGCGGTCTCCTACAATGAGCAGTTCTTC.